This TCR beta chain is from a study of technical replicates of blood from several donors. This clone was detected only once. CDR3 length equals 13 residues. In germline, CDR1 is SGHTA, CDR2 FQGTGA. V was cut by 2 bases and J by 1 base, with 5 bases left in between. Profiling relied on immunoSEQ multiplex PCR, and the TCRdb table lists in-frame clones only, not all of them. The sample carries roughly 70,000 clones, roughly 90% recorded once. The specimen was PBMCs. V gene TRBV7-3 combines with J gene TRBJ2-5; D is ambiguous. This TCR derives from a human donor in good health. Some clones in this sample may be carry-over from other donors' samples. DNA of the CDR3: TGTGCCAGCAGCTTATATCCCCAAGAGACCCAGTACTTC. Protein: CASSLYPQETQYF.